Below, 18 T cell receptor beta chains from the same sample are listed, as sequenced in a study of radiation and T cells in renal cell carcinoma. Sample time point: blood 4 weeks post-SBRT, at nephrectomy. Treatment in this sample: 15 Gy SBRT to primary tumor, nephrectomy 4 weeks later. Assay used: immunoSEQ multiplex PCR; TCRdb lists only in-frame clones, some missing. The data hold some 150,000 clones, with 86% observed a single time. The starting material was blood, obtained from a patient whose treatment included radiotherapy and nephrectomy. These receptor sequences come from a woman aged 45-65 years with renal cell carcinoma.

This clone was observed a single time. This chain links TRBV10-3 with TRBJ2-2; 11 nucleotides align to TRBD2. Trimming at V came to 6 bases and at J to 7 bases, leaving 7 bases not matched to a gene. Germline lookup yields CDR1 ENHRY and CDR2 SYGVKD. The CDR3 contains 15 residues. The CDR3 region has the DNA TGTGCCATCAGCCCGGGACTAGCGGAGAACGGGGAGCTGTTTTTT. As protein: CAISPGLAENGELFF.

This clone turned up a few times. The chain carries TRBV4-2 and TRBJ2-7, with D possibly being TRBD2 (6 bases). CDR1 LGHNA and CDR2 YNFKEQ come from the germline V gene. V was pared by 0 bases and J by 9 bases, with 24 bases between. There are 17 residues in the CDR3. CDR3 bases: TGTGCCAGCAGCCAAGACATCCGGGACTCCCTCCTTACGGGGCAGTACTTC. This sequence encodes CASSQDIRDSLLTGQYF.

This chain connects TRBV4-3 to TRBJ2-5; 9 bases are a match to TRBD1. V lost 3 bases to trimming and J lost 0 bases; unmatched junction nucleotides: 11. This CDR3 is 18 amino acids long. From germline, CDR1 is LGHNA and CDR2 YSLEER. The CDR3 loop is CASSQGYRRTGDQETQYF. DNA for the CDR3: TGCGCCAGCAGCCAGGGATATCGTAGGACAGGGGACCAAGAGACCCAGTACTTC.

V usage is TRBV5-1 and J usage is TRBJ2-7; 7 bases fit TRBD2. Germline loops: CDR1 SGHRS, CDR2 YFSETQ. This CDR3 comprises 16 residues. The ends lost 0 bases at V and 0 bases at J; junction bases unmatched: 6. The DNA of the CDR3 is TGCGCCAGCAGCTTGGAGGGCGGCGGGGGCTCCTACGAGCAGTACTTC. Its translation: CASSLEGGGGSYEQYF.

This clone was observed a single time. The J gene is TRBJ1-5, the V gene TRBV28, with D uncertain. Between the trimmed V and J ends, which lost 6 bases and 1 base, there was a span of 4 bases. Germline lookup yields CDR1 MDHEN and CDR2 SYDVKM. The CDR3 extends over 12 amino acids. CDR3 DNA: TGTGCCAGCAGACAGAGCAATCAGCCCCAGCATTTT. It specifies CASRQSNQPQHF. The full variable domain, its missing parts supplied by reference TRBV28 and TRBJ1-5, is DVKVTQSSRYLVKRTGEKVFLECVQDMDHENMFWYRQDPGLGLRLIYFSYDVKMKEKGDIPEGYSVSREKKERFSLILESASTNQTSMYLCASRQSNQPQHFGDGTRLSIL.

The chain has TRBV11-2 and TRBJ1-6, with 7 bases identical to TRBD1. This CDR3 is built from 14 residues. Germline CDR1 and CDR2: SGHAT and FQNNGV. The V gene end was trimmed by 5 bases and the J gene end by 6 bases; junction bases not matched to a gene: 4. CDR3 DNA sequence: TGTGCCAGCAGCCAGGGACAGATTAATTCACCCCTCCACTTT. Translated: CASSQGQINSPLHF.

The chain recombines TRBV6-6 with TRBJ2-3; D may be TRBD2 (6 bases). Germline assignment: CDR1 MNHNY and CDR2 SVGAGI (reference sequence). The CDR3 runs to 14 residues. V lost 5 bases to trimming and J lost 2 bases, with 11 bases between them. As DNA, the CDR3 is TGTGCCAGCAGTCCGGGACTTCTCACAGATACGCAGTATTTT. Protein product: CASSPGLLTDTQYF.

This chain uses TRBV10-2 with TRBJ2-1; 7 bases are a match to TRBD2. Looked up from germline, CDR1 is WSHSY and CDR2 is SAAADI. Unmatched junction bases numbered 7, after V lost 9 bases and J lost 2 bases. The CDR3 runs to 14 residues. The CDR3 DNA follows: TGCGCCAGTACTGGGAGGGGCACCTACAATGAGCAGTTCTTC. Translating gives CASTGRGTYNEQFF.

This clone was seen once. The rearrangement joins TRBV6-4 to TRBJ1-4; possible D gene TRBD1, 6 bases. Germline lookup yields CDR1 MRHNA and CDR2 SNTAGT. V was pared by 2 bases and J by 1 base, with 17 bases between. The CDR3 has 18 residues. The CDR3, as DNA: TGTGCCAGCAGTGACCGAACAGGGAGGGTAGGAACTAATGAAAAACTGTTTTTT. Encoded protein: CASSDRTGRVGTNEKLFF.

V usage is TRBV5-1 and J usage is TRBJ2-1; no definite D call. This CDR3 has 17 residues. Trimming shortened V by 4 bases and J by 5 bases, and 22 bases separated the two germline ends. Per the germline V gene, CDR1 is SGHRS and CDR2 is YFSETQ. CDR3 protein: CASSLTNLLLPNNEQFF. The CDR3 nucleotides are TGCGCCAGCAGCCTCACGAATTTACTTCTACCCAACAATGAGCAGTTCTTC.

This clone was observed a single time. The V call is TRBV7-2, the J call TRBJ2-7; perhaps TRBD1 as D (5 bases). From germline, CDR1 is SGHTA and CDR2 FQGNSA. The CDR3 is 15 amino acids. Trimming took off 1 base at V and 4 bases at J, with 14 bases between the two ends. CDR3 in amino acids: CASSLVSGHGYEQYF. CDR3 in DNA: TGTGCCAGCAGCTTAGTCTCAGGGCACGGGTACGAGCAGTACTTC.

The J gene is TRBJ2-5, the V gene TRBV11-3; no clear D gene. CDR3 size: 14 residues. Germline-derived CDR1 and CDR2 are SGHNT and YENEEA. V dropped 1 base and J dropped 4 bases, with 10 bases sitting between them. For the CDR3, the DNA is TGTGCCAGCAGCTTAGGATTTCCGGGAGAGACCCAGTACTTC. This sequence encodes CASSLGFPGETQYF.

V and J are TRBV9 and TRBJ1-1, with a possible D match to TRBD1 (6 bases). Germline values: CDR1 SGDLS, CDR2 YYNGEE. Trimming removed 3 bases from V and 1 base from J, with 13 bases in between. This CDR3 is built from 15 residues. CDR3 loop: CASSAEQTGNTEAFF. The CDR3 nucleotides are TGTGCCAGCAGCGCCGAACAGACAGGGAACACTGAAGCTTTCTTT. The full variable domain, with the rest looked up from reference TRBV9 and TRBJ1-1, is DSGVTQTPKHLITATGQRVTLRCSPRSGDLSVYWYQQSLDQGLQFLIQYYNGEERAKGNILERFSAQQFPDLHSELNLSSLELGDSALYFCASSAEQTGNTEAFFGQGTRLTVV.

CDR3 nucleotide sequence: TGCGCCAGCAGCCCTGGGGTAGCGGGACGCGAGCAGTTCTTC. Protein: CASSPGVAGREQFF. The chain combines TRBV5-1 with TRBJ2-1, with TRBD2 identical over 8 bases. Losses at the gene ends were 4 bases for V and 10 bases for J; bases not matched to a gene: 10. CDR1 and CDR2 (germline): SGHRS, YFSETQ. This CDR3 is built from 14 residues. Filled out from reference TRBV5-1 and TRBJ2-1, the complete variable domain reads KAGVTQTPRYLIKTRGQQVTLSCSPISGHRSVSWYQQTPGQGLQFLFEYFSETQRNKGNFPGRFSGRQFSNSRSEMNVSTLELGDSALYLCASSPGVAGREQFFGPGTRLTVL.

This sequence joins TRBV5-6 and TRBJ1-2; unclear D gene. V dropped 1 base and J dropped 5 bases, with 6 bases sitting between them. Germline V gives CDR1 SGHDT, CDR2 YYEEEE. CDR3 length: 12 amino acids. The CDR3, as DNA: TGTGCCAGCAGCTTGACCGGGTATGGCTACACCTTC. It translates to CASSLTGYGYTF.

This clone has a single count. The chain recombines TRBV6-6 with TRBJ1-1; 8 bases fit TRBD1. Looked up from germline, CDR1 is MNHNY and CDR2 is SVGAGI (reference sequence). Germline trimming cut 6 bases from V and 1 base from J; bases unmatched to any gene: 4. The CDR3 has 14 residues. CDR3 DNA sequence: TGTGCCAGCAGGTCCGGGACAGGGAACACTGAAGCTTTCTTT. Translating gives CASRSGTGNTEAFF.

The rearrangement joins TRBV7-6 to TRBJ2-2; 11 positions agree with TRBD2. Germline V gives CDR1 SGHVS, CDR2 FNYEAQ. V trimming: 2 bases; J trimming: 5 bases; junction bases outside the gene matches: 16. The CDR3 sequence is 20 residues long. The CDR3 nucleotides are TGTGCCAGCAGCTTAAAGGAACCCTCCGGGACTAGCGGAAAGACCGGGGAGCTGTTTTTT. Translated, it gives CASSLKEPSGTSGKTGELFF.

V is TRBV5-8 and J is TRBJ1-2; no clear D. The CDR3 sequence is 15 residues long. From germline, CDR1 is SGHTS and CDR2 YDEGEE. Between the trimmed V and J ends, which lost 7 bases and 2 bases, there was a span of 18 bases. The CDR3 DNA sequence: TGTGCCAGCTCAAATCTGCAGAGTATCAACTATGGCTACACCTTC. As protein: CASSNLQSINYGYTF.